A selection of T cell receptor beta chains follows, all from one sample in a study of T cells in Graves' hyperthyroidism and ophthalmopathy. TCRdb reprocessed the multiplex PCR reads via MiXCR and lists one record per CDR3 protein. The repertoire holds about 98,000 distinct CDR3 sequences, around 37% seen once, with around 9.6% in the top ten. The sample was peripheral blood or thyroid tissue (not recorded which). These receptors all stem from a woman aged 25-40 years with Graves' hyperthyroidism. The CDR3 runs from the conserved cysteine through the conserved F or W. The D gene is left open where the match is weak. A row's size may be missing; if present it is once, few, many or a size class.

d_gene	v_gene	j_gene	abundance	CDR3aa	CDR3nt
-	TRBV7-9	TRBJ2-6	-	CASSLADTYSGANVLTF	TGTGCCAGCAGCTTAGCGGACACTTACTCTGGGGCCAACGTCCTGACTTTC
-	TRBV7-2	TRBJ1-5	-	CASSLRNAPNTEAFFGQGGQPQHF	-
TRBD2	TRBV27	TRBJ2-7	-	CASTGRGDEQYF	TGTGCCAGCACCGGACGGGGGGACGAGCAGTACTTC
TRBD1	TRBV5-6	TRBJ1-5	many	CASSLGDRKGQPQHF	TGTGCCAGCAGCTTGGGGGACAGGAAGGGACAGCCCCAGCATTTT
TRBD1	TRBV10-3	TRBJ2-5	few	CAISRTGSRTQYF	TGTGCCATCAGCAGGACAGGTTCGAGGACCCAGTACTTC
TRBD2	TRBV11-2	TRBJ2-5	many	CASSLGLAGRETQYF	TGTGCCAGCAGCTTAGGGCTAGCGGGACGGGAGACCCAGTACTTC
TRBD2	TRBV5-1	TRBJ2-5	many	CASRTGTRETQYF	TGCGCCAGCAGAACCGGGACTAGAGAGACCCAGTACTTC
-	TRBV4-1	TRBJ1-4	many	CASSHPWATTNEKLFF	TGCGCCAGCAGCCACCCCTGGGCAACAACTAATGAAAAACTGTTTTTT
-	TRBV5-6	TRBJ2-3	many	CASSGRGAQYF	TGTGCCAGCAGCGGCCGCGGAGCGCAGTATTTT
-	TRBV2	TRBJ1-4	many	CASSQDRPETEKLFF	TGTGCCAGCAGTCAAGACAGGCCCGAAACTGAAAAACTGTTTTTT
-	TRBV28	TRBJ1-2	many	CASSASRDGYTF	TGTGCCAGCAGTGCATCCAGGGATGGCTACACCTTC
TRBD2	TRBV5-1	TRBJ2-3	many	CASSLSAVAGGLGDTQYF	TGCGCCAGCAGCTTGAGTGCGGTAGCGGGAGGTTTGGGAGATACGCAGTATTTT
-	TRBV7-8	TRBJ1-1	-	CASSLGVLNAGAFF	TGTGCCAGCAGTCTCGGGGTCCTTAACGCTGGAGCTTTCTTT
TRBD1	TRBV7-2	TRBJ1-1	few	CASSLDRGHTEAFF	TGTGCCAGCAGCTTAGACAGGGGGCACACTGAAGCTTTCTTT
-	TRBV10-2	TRBJ2-5	-	CASSERAGRETQYF	TGCGCCAGCAGTGAGAGGGCCGGAAGGGAGACCCAGTACTTC
-	TRBV7-2	TRBJ2-2	many	CASSGGTRRGRELFF	TGTGCCAGCAGCGGGGGGACTCGACGTGGGAGGGAGCTGTTTTTT
TRBD1	TRBV5-1	TRBJ2-2	once	CASMWTGPSGELFF	TGCGCCAGCATGTGGACAGGGCCCTCCGGGGAGCTGTTTTTT
TRBD1	TRBV6-5	TRBJ2-2	-	CASKRRTGAGELFF	TGTGCCAGCAAAAGAAGGACAGGGGCCGGGGAGCTGTTTTTT
-	TRBV4-2	TRBJ2-7	-	CASSQWVREYEQYF	TGTGCCAGCAGCCAATGGGTCAGGGAGTACGAGCAGTACTTC
-	TRBV14	TRBJ1-2	many	CASSQIDRYYGYTF	TGTGCCAGCAGCCAAATAGACAGATACTATGGCTACACCTTC
-	TRBV20-1	TRBJ1-3	-	CSAPDGGRNTIYF	TGCAGTGCACCGGATGGGGGCCGAAACACCATATATTTT
-	TRBV7-9	TRBJ2-7	many	CASSLGGVYEQYF	TGTGCCAGCAGCTTAGGGGGTGTCTACGAGCAGTACTTC
TRBD1	TRBV4-1	TRBJ1-4	many	CASSRQGEEKLFF	TGCGCCAGCAGTAGACAGGGAGAGGAAAAACTGTTTTTT
TRBD1	TRBV15	TRBJ2-7	-	CATSSLGPPGGEQYF	TGTGCCACCAGCAGCTTGGGACCCCCAGGGGGCGAGCAGTACTTC
TRBD2	TRBV20-1	TRBJ2-7	many	CSMGTNYEQYF	TGCAGCATGGGGACTAACTACGAGCAGTACTTC
TRBD1	TRBV20-1	TRBJ2-6	-	CSARRWGQGANVLTF	TGCAGTGCTAGACGGTGGGGACAGGGGGCCAACGTCCTGACTTTC
TRBD1	TRBV12-3/TRBV12-4	TRBJ2-2	many	CASNLTPGQGLVNTGELFF	TGTGCCAGCAACCTAACCCCGGGACAGGGGTTGGTGAACACCGGGGAGCTGTTTTTT
-	TRBV7-3	TRBJ1-4	-	CASSPQGGSEKLFF	TGTGCCAGCAGCCCACAGGGAGGGAGTGAAAAACTGTTTTTT
TRBD2	TRBV20-1	TRBJ2-3	few	CSATTLAGTDTQYF	TGCAGTGCTACAACCCTAGCGGGAACAGATACGCAGTATTTT
-	TRBV2	TRBJ1-1	many	CAIGGVNTEAFF	TGTGCCATTGGGGGGGTGAACACTGAAGCTTTCTTT
TRBD2	TRBV10-2	TRBJ2-3	many	CASSASGMGYSDTQYF	TGCGCCAGCAGTGCTAGCGGGATGGGGTATTCAGATACGCAGTATTTT
TRBD2	TRBV20-1	TRBJ2-3	-	CSATETTSGRLAQYF	TGCAGTGCTACGGAAACGACTAGCGGGAGGTTGGCGCAGTATTTT
-	TRBV15	TRBJ2-5	-	CATSSQGPQMGHQETQYF	TGTGCCACCAGCAGCCAAGGGCCCCAAATGGGACACCAAGAGACCCAGTACTTC
TRBD1	TRBV7-8	TRBJ2-7	-	CASSPWTGGSYEQYF	TGTGCCAGCAGCCCTTGGACAGGGGGATCCTACGAGCAGTACTTC
TRBD2	TRBV20-1	TRBJ2-7	many	CSAEPPAGVIYEQYF	TGCAGTGCCGAACCCCCTGCGGGAGTGATTTACGAGCAGTACTTC
-	TRBV10-3	TRBJ1-3	-	CAISHREQGDTIYF	TGTGCCATCAGTCACAGGGAGCAAGGGGACACCATATATTTT
TRBD2	TRBV7-3	TRBJ2-7	-	CASSRTSGTAAYEQYF	TGTGCCAGCAGCAGAACTAGCGGGACGGCCGCCTACGAGCAGTACTTC
-	TRBV11-2	TRBJ1-6	-	CASSLVWSNSPLHF	TGTGCCAGCAGCTTAGTCTGGAGTAATTCACCCCTCCACTTT
-	TRBV6-6	TRBJ1-5	many	CANGDQPQHF	TGTGCCAACGGGGATCAGCCCCAGCATTTT
-	TRBV10-3	TRBJ1-2	-	CAISDRGVEDGYTF	TGTGCCATCAGTGACAGGGGAGTGGAAGATGGCTACACCTTC
TRBD1	TRBV2	TRBJ2-5	-	CASSRTGGQETQYF	TGTGCCAGCAGTAGGACAGGGGGCCAAGAGACCCAGTACTTC
TRBD2	TRBV4-1	TRBJ2-7	many	CASSQDLASGYEQYF	TGCGCCAGCAGCCAAGATCTAGCTAGCGGGTACGAGCAGTACTTC
TRBD2	TRBV20-1	TRBJ2-3	-	CSASGRPTDTQYF	TGCAGTGCTAGCGGGAGGCCCACAGATACGCAGTATTTT
TRBD2	TRBV20-1	TRBJ2-3	many	CSASMASGRKSTDTQYF	TGCAGTGCTAGTATGGCTAGCGGGAGAAAAAGCACAGATACGCAGTATTTT
-	TRBV2	TRBJ2-5	many	CASSTERAGAETQYF	TGTGCCAGCAGTACCGAACGCGCGGGGGCAGAGACCCAGTACTTC
-	TRBV11-2	TRBJ2-3	-	CASAPGGADSSTDTQYF	TGTGCCAGCGCCCCTGGGGGCGCGGACTCTAGCACAGATACGCAGTATTTT
TRBD1	TRBV18	TRBJ1-2	many	CASSPSGTGTGYTF	TGTGCCAGCTCACCCTCCGGGACAGGGACCGGCTACACCTTC
-	TRBV20-1	TRBJ1-2	many	CSAGAGTTYISGYTF	TGCAGTGCTGGTGCCGGGACTACCTACATCAGTGGCTACACCTTC